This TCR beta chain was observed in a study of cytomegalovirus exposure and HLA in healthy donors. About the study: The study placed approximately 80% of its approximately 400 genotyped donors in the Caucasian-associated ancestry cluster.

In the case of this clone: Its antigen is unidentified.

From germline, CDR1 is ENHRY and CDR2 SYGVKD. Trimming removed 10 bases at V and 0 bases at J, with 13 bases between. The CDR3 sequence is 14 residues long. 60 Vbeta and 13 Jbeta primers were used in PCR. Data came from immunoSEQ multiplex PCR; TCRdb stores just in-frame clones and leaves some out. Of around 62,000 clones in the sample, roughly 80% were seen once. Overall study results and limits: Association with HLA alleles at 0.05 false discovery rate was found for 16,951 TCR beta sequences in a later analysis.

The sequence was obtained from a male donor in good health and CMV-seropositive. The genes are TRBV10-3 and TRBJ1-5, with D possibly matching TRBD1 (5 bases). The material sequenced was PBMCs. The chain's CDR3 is CATRGEPSNQPQHF. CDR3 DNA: TGTGCCACGCGGGGGGAGCCTAGCAATCAGCCCCAGCATTTT.